Listed below are T cell receptor beta chains from one sample, sequenced in a study of response to subunit inactivated influenza vaccine. In TCRdb, the RT-PCR reads were re-called with MiXCR into one record per CDR3 protein. The repertoire consists of roughly 500,000 distinct CDR3 sequences, with approximately 22% occurring once and the leading ten covering under 3.5%. These data were also reused for a study on T cells expressing NK-cell markers.

This specimen was CD4+ T cells sorted from PBMCs, taken 11 to 12 days after vaccination. The receptors derive from a man aged 50 to 59 who received an inactivated influenza vaccine. The CDR3 runs from the conserved cysteine through the conserved F or W. Fields, in order: V gene, J gene, clone size, D gene, CDR3 protein, CDR3 DNA. A D gene is named only where the DNA matches it firmly. Rows may omit the clone size; those that give it use once, few, many or a size class.

V gene: TRBV10-3
J gene: TRBJ2-1
clone size: NA
D gene: TRBD1
CDR3 protein: CAISVGQGYNEQFF
CDR3 DNA: TGTGCCATCAGTGTCGGACAGGGCTACAATGAGCAGTTCTTC

V gene: TRBV3-1
J gene: TRBJ2-5
clone size: NA
D gene: TRBD1
CDR3 protein: CASSPQAGGETQYF
CDR3 DNA: TGTGCCAGCAGCCCGCAGGCAGGGGGAGAGACCCAGTACTTC

V gene: TRBV5-1
J gene: TRBJ2-3
clone size: NA
D gene: NA
CDR3 protein: CASSLDPRISTDTQYF
CDR3 DNA: TGCGCCAGCAGCTTGGACCCCAGGATCAGCACAGATACGCAGTATTTT

V gene: TRBV20-1
J gene: TRBJ2-7
clone size: few
D gene: NA
CDR3 protein: CSAREGSTSLHEQYF
CDR3 DNA: TGCAGTGCTAGAGAGGGGTCGACTAGTCTCCACGAGCAGTACTTC

V gene: TRBV11-2
J gene: TRBJ2-1
clone size: NA
D gene: NA
CDR3 protein: CASSFPGGSRMISSYNEQFF
CDR3 DNA: TGTGCCAGCAGCTTCCCTGGGGGCTCTAGGATGATTAGCTCCTACAATGAGCAGTTCTTC

V gene: TRBV5-1
J gene: TRBJ2-3
clone size: many
D gene: TRBD1
CDR3 protein: CASSTGTGKDTQYF
CDR3 DNA: TGCGCCAGCAGCACCGGGACAGGCAAAGATACGCAGTATTTT

V gene: TRBV5-1
J gene: TRBJ2-5
clone size: many
D gene: TRBD2
CDR3 protein: CASSEAGTSQETQYF
CDR3 DNA: TGCGCCAGCAGCGAAGCCGGGACTAGCCAAGAGACCCAGTACTTC

V gene: TRBV5-1
J gene: TRBJ1-1
clone size: NA
D gene: TRBD1
CDR3 protein: CASSPDRPGSEAFF
CDR3 DNA: TGCGCCAGCAGCCCGGACAGGCCGGGTTCTGAAGCTTTCTTT

V gene: TRBV7-3
J gene: TRBJ2-2
clone size: few
D gene: NA
CDR3 protein: CASSPDYRNTGELFF
CDR3 DNA: TGTGCCAGCAGCCCGGACTACCGAAACACCGGGGAGCTGTTTTTT

V gene: TRBV14
J gene: TRBJ2-7
clone size: NA
D gene: NA
CDR3 protein: CASSQVRSSARQAYEQYF
CDR3 DNA: TGTGCCAGCAGCCAAGTACGTTCGAGCGCGCGACAGGCCTACGAGCAGTACTTC

V gene: TRBV29-1
J gene: TRBJ2-1
clone size: few
D gene: TRBD2
CDR3 protein: CSVDVAGVLSSYNEQFF
CDR3 DNA: TGCAGCGTTGATGTAGCGGGAGTCCTAAGCTCCTACAATGAGCAGTTCTTC

V gene: TRBV6-1
J gene: TRBJ2-7
clone size: few
D gene: TRBD1
CDR3 protein: CASTPTGVPYEQYF
CDR3 DNA: TGTGCCAGCACCCCAACAGGGGTCCCCTACGAGCAGTACTTC

V gene: TRBV12-3/TRBV12-4
J gene: TRBJ2-2
clone size: NA
D gene: NA
CDR3 protein: CASSLSGVAGELFF
CDR3 DNA: TGTGCCAGCAGTTTATCAGGGGTCGCCGGGGAGCTGTTTTTT

V gene: TRBV9
J gene: TRBJ2-1
clone size: few
D gene: NA
CDR3 protein: CASSVELAEQFF
CDR3 DNA: TGTGCCAGCAGCGTAGAACTAGCAGAGCAGTTCTTC

V gene: TRBV11-3
J gene: TRBJ2-1
clone size: NA
D gene: NA
CDR3 protein: CASSRSGYNEQFF
CDR3 DNA: TGTGCCAGCAGCCGCAGCGGGTACAATGAGCAGTTCTTC

V gene: TRBV20-1
J gene: TRBJ2-3
clone size: NA
D gene: NA
CDR3 protein: CSARIGQNADTQYF
CDR3 DNA: TGCAGTGCTAGGATCGGACAGAACGCAGATACGCAGTATTTT

V gene: TRBV10-2
J gene: TRBJ2-6
clone size: NA
D gene: TRBD2
CDR3 protein: CASSQTAGALANVLTF
CDR3 DNA: TGCGCCAGCAGCCAGACAGCGGGGGCTTTGGCCAACGTCCTGACTTTC

V gene: TRBV20-1
J gene: TRBJ1-5
clone size: once
D gene: NA
CDR3 protein: CSAREGGRSAQPQHF
CDR3 DNA: TGCAGTGCTAGAGAGGGGGGGCGCTCGGCTCAGCCCCAGCATTTT

V gene: TRBV4-3
J gene: TRBJ1-6
clone size: few
D gene: NA
CDR3 protein: CASSQSPGVESPLHF
CDR3 DNA: TGCGCCAGCAGCCAATCCCCCGGGGTAGAATCACCCCTCCACTTT

V gene: TRBV18
J gene: TRBJ1-5
clone size: NA
D gene: TRBD1
CDR3 protein: CASSDRGRGSQPQHF
CDR3 DNA: TGTGCCAGCTCGGACAGGGGGCGAGGGAGTCAGCCCCAGCATTTT

V gene: TRBV11-1
J gene: TRBJ2-7
clone size: NA
D gene: TRBD2
CDR3 protein: CASSEAGTSGRRMYF
CDR3 DNA: TGTGCCAGCAGCGAAGCCGGGACTAGCGGACGGAGGATGTACTTC

V gene: TRBV20-1
J gene: TRBJ1-2
clone size: NA
D gene: NA
CDR3 protein: CSARDSVGGFNYGYTF
CDR3 DNA: TGCAGTGCTAGAGATTCGGTTGGGGGATTTAACTATGGCTACACCTTC

V gene: TRBV5-1
J gene: TRBJ2-7
clone size: NA
D gene: TRBD1
CDR3 protein: CASSLAGGGITYEQYF
CDR3 DNA: TGCGCCAGCAGCTTGGCAGGGGGCGGGATCACCTACGAGCAGTACTTC

V gene: TRBV5-5
J gene: TRBJ2-7
clone size: few
D gene: NA
CDR3 protein: CASSSLEGGGDNYEQYF
CDR3 DNA: TGTGCCAGCAGCTCCCTAGAGGGCGGAGGGGACAATTACGAGCAGTACTTC

V gene: TRBV5-1
J gene: TRBJ2-1
clone size: NA
D gene: TRBD1
CDR3 protein: CASSGTGGHSYNEQFF
CDR3 DNA: TGCGCCAGCAGCGGGACAGGGGGCCATTCTTACAATGAGCAGTTCTTC

V gene: TRBV20-1
J gene: TRBJ1-2
clone size: NA
D gene: NA
CDR3 protein: CSASWGPGDGYTF
CDR3 DNA: TGCAGTGCTAGTTGGGGGCCCGGGGACGGCTACACCTTC

V gene: TRBV18
J gene: TRBJ2-3
clone size: NA
D gene: NA
CDR3 protein: CASSPISQGSTDTQYF
CDR3 DNA: TGTGCCAGCTCACCAATCTCACAGGGAAGCACAGATACGCAGTATTTT

V gene: TRBV5-1
J gene: TRBJ2-5
clone size: few
D gene: NA
CDR3 protein: CASSTDGTRETQYF
CDR3 DNA: TGCGCCAGCAGCACAGACGGGACAAGGGAGACCCAGTACTTC

V gene: TRBV28
J gene: TRBJ2-2
clone size: few
D gene: TRBD2
CDR3 protein: CASSATSGRPGELFF
CDR3 DNA: TGTGCCAGCAGTGCTACTAGCGGGAGACCCGGGGAGCTGTTTTTT

V gene: TRBV20-1
J gene: TRBJ1-2
clone size: NA
D gene: TRBD1
CDR3 protein: CSCQSGGYGYTF
CDR3 DNA: TGCAGTTGTCAATCAGGGGGCTATGGCTACACCTTC

V gene: TRBV5-6
J gene: TRBJ2-1
clone size: few
D gene: NA
CDR3 protein: CASSKDRNNEQFF
CDR3 DNA: TGTGCCAGCAGTAAGGACAGAAACAATGAGCAGTTCTTC

V gene: TRBV29-1
J gene: TRBJ2-3
clone size: NA
D gene: NA
CDR3 protein: CSFTRDSTDTQYF
CDR3 DNA: TGCAGCTTCACCCGGGACTCCACAGATACGCAGTATTTT

V gene: TRBV14
J gene: TRBJ2-3
clone size: NA
D gene: TRBD2
CDR3 protein: CASSQRLADTNTQYF
CDR3 DNA: TGTGCCAGCAGCCAGAGACTAGCGGATACTAATACGCAGTATTTT

V gene: TRBV3-1
J gene: TRBJ2-7
clone size: few
D gene: NA
CDR3 protein: CASSQRGGSQYF
CDR3 DNA: TGTGCCAGCAGCCAAAGAGGAGGGTCCCAGTACTTC